The rows below give T cell receptor beta chains drawn from one sample of a study of regulatory T cells in long-lasting Graves disease. TCRdb analysed the multiplex PCR reads with MiXCR anew, one entry per CDR3 protein. The repertoire consists of 500,000 or so distinct CDR3 sequences, with under 20% occurring once and the leading ten covering 12%. This sample also appeared in a second study, on T cells in Graves' hyperthyroidism and ophthalmopathy.

The sample was peripheral blood mononuclear cells (PBMCs), taken at new diagnosis, from a patient treated with antithyroid drugs. Every receptor here comes from a man in his forties with Graves disease. Each CDR3 is given with its conserved first and last residue. Fields, in order: clone size, D gene, CDR3 length, J gene, V gene, CDR3 DNA, CDR3 protein. D genes are given only for firm matches. Size is omitted from some rows. Given values are once, few, many or a class for expanded clones.

size: few; D: .; length: 15; J: TRBJ2-7; V: TRBV5-1; DNA: TGCGCCAGCAGCTTGGTGCCAGCGGTGAGATACGAGCAGTACTTC; CDR3: CASSLVPAVRYEQYF
size: few; D: TRBD1; length: 13; J: TRBJ1-4; V: TRBV3-1; DNA: TGTGCCAGCAGCCAAGGACAGGGTGAAAAACTGTTTTTT; CDR3: CASSQGQGEKLFF
size: many; D: .; length: 14; J: TRBJ1-1; V: TRBV30; DNA: TGTGCCTGTTTAGTCGGACGGATTAACACTGAAGCTTTCTTT; CDR3: CACLVGRINTEAFF
size: many; D: TRBD1; length: 16; J: TRBJ2-7; V: TRBV7-2; DNA: TGTGCCAGCAGCTTAGGATGGGACAGGGATTACTACGAGCAGTACTTC; CDR3: CASSLGWDRDYYEQYF
size: .; D: TRBD2; length: 15; J: TRBJ2-3; V: TRBV14; DNA: TGTGCCAGCAGCCAAGATCGGCTAGCGGGAGGATCTACCCATTTT; CDR3: CASSQDRLAGGSTHF
size: many; D: .; length: 17; J: TRBJ2-4; V: TRBV28; DNA: TGTGCCAGCAGTTATACCGGCGGGGAACTAGCCAAAAACATTCAGTACTTC; CDR3: CASSYTGGELAKNIQYF
size: many; D: TRBD1; length: 15; J: TRBJ2-1; V: TRBV12-3/TRBV12-4; DNA: TGTGCCAGCAGCCCCCGTGGGACAGGGTTAAATGAGCAGTTCTTC; CDR3: CASSPRGTGLNEQFF
size: .; D: TRBD2; length: 15; J: TRBJ2-3; V: TRBV29-1; DNA: TGCAGCGTTGAGCAGACTAGCGGGAGACCAGATACGCAGTATTTT; CDR3: CSVEQTSGRPDTQYF
size: many; D: TRBD2; length: 18; J: TRBJ2-5; V: TRBV29-1; DNA: TGCAGCGTGGTTACTAGCGGAGCTATATCGCGCCGACTGGAGACCCAGTACTTC; CDR3: CSVVTSGAISRRLETQYF
size: few; D: .; length: 13; J: TRBJ2-3; V: TRBV6-4; DNA: TGTGCCAGCAGTGCAAGCGAGACAGATACGCAGTATTTT; CDR3: CASSASETDTQYF
size: many; D: .; length: 14; J: TRBJ2-3; V: TRBV5-1; DNA: TGCGCCAGCAGCTGGAACGGCCTAGAAAATACGCAGTATTTT; CDR3: CASSWNGLENTQYF
size: many; D: .; length: 13; J: TRBJ2-5; V: TRBV18; DNA: TGTGCCAGCTCACCGAATGGCCAAGAGACCCAGTACTTC; CDR3: CASSPNGQETQYF
size: many; D: .; length: 16; J: TRBJ1-5; V: TRBV20-1; DNA: TGCAGTGCTAGAGGGGTAGGGGCCGGGAGCAATCAGCCCCAGCATTTT; CDR3: CSARGVGAGSNQPQHF
size: .; D: TRBD1; length: 15; J: TRBJ1-5; V: TRBV4-1; DNA: TGCGCCAGCAGCCAAGAAGGGACAGTCAATCAGCCCCAGCATTTT; CDR3: CASSQEGTVNQPQHF
size: many; D: TRBD2; length: 14; J: TRBJ2-1; V: TRBV6-1; DNA: TGTGCCAGCAATGGAGCGGGAGGGCAGGATGAGCAGTTCTTC; CDR3: CASNGAGGQDEQFF
size: many; D: .; length: 14; J: TRBJ2-7; V: TRBV20-1; DNA: TGCAGTGCTAGAGATCGGGACTGGACCTACGAGCAGTACTTC; CDR3: CSARDRDWTYEQYF
size: many; D: .; length: 15; J: TRBJ2-7; V: TRBV11-3; DNA: TGTGCCAGCAGCTTACGTGACCCCAACTCCTACGAGCAGTACTTC; CDR3: CASSLRDPNSYEQYF
size: .; D: TRBD1; length: 14; J: TRBJ1-1; V: TRBV2; DNA: TGTGCCAGCAGCCTCTTGACAGGGGCTACTGAAGCTTTCTTT; CDR3: CASSLLTGATEAFF
size: many; D: TRBD2; length: 14; J: TRBJ2-7; V: TRBV11-2; DNA: TGTGCCAGCAGCTTCAGCGGGAGGGTCCACGAGCAGTACTTC; CDR3: CASSFSGRVHEQYF
size: many; D: .; length: 13; J: TRBJ1-2; V: TRBV12-3/TRBV12-4; DNA: TGTGCCAGCAGTCTGGACAGCCCCTATGGCTACACCTTC; CDR3: CASSLDSPYGYTF
size: few; D: TRBD1; length: 13; J: TRBJ1-2; V: TRBV29-1; DNA: TGCAGCGTTGAAGGCAGGGGGACCTATGGCTACACCTTC; CDR3: CSVEGRGTYGYTF
size: .; D: TRBD1; length: 13; J: TRBJ2-1; V: TRBV27; DNA: TGTGCCAGCAGTTTAGACAGGGCGCGTGAGCAGTTCTTC; CDR3: CASSLDRAREQFF
size: .; D: TRBD1; length: 15; J: TRBJ2-5; V: TRBV5-1; DNA: TGCGCCAGCAGCACCACATCGACAGGGGCGAAGACCCAGTACTTC; CDR3: CASSTTSTGAKTQYF
size: .; D: TRBD1; length: 18; J: TRBJ2-2; V: TRBV5-6; DNA: TGTGCCAGCAGCGGCCTCCCGGGACAGACACTGAACACCGGGGAGCTGTTTTTT; CDR3: CASSGLPGQTLNTGELFF
size: many; D: .; length: 16; J: TRBJ2-5; V: TRBV7-8; DNA: TGTGCCAGCAGCCGCCCGATGGTCCCATACCAAGAGACCCAGTACTTC; CDR3: CASSRPMVPYQETQYF
size: .; D: TRBD2; length: 16; J: TRBJ2-7; V: TRBV5-1; DNA: TGCGCCAGCAGCTTTGGGTTAGCGGGAGGGCCTCGGGAGCAGTACTTC; CDR3: CASSFGLAGGPREQYF
size: many; D: .; length: 14; J: TRBJ1-4; V: TRBV5-1; DNA: TGCGCCAGCAGCTTGATGCGAGCTAATGAAAAACTGTTTTTT; CDR3: CASSLMRANEKLFF
size: few; D: .; length: 14; J: TRBJ2-3; V: TRBV4-1; DNA: TGCGCCAGCAGCCAAGTTCCTAGCACAGATACGCAGTATTTT; CDR3: CASSQVPSTDTQYF
size: many; D: .; length: 15; J: TRBJ1-3; V: TRBV28; DNA: TGTGCCAGCAGTTCGGGACGGAACCATGGAAACACCATATATTTT; CDR3: CASSSGRNHGNTIYF